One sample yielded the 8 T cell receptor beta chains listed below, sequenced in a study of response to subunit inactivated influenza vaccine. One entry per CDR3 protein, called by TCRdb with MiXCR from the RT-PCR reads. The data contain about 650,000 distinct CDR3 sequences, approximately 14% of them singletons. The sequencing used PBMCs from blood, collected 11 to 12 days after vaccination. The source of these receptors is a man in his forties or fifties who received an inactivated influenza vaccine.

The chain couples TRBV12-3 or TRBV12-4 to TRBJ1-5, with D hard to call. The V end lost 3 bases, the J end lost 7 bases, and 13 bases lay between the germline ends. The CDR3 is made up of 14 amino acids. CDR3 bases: TGTGCCAGCAGTTTGGACCCCCCACGGCAGCCCCAGCATTTT. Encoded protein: CASSLDPPRQPQHF.

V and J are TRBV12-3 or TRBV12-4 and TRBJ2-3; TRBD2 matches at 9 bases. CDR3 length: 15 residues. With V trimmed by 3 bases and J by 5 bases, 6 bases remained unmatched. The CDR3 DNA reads TGTGCCAGCAGTTTCGGCGGGAGGGCCTTAGATACGCAGTATTTT. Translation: CASSFGGRALDTQYF.

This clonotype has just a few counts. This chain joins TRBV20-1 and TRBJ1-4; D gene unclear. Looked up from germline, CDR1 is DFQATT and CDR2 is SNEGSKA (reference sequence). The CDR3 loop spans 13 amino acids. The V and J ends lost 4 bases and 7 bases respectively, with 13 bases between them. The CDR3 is CSAISENSEKLFF. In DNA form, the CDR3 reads TGCAGTGCTATCTCCGAGAACAGTGAAAAACTGTTTTTT.

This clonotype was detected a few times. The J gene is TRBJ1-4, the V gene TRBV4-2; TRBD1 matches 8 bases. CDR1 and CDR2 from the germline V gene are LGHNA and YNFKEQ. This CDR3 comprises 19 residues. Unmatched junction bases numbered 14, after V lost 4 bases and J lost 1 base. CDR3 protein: CASSRVPGQAGVTNEKLFF. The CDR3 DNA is TGTGCCAGCAGCCGAGTACCGGGACAGGCAGGGGTAACTAATGAAAAACTGTTTTTT.

This CDR3 is CSARGGGDTQYF. The CDR3, as DNA: TGCAGTGCTAGGGGGGGTGGAGATACGCAGTATTTT. This chain links TRBV20-1 with TRBJ2-3; weak D call: TRBD2 (6 bases). CDR1 is DFQATT, CDR2 SNEGSKA, per germline (reference sequence). Trimming shortened V by 3 bases and J by 5 bases, and 9 bases separated the two germline ends. This CDR3 has 12 residues.

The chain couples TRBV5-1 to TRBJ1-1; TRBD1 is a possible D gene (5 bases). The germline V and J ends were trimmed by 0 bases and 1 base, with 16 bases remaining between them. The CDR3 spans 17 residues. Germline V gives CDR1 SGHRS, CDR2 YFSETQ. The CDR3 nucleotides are TGCGCCAGCAGCTTGGGGCCAGGGTTATCGGGGAACACTGAAGCTTTCTTT. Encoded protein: CASSLGPGLSGNTEAFF.

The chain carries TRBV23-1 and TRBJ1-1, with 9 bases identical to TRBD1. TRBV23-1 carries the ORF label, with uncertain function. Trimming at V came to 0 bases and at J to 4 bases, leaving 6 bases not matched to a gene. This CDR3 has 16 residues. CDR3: CASSQSRTGVCTEAFF. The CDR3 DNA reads TGCGCCAGCAGTCAATCGAGGACAGGGGTATGCACTGAAGCTTTCTTT.

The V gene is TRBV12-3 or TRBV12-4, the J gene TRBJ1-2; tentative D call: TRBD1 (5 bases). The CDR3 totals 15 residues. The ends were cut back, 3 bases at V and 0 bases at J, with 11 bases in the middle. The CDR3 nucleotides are TGTGCCAGCAGTTTCAGGGCATTAGCTAACTATGGCTACACCTTC. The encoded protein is CASSFRALANYGYTF.